These 18 T cell receptor beta chains came from one sample sequenced in a study of blood T cell repertoires in COVID-19 (dated by TCRdb to the early 2020s). Libraries came from the immunoSEQ multiplex PCR assay. In TCRdb, the immuneACCESS table is reduced to in-frame sequences with V and J assigned. These tables do not hold every clone; where another copy was compared, an unresolved V gene accounts for under half, and the others remain unexplained. This sample comprises 140,000 to 150,000 clones, around four fifths of them detected only once. 3% to 3.5% of the sample is held by the ten biggest clonotypes. Sequences were obtained from PBMCs or T cells enriched from blood (not recorded which). These receptors all come from a woman between 50 and 59 years old with acute COVID-19.

The chain uses TRBV30 and TRBJ2-3, with 8 nucleotides matching TRBD1. This CDR3 is 17 amino acids long. Trimming took 3 bases from V and 2 from J; bases not matched to a gene: 13. Germline-derived CDR1 and CDR2 are GTSNPN and SVGIG (reference sequence). CDR3 amino acids: CAWRDWGQVEITDTQYF. The CDR3 coding sequence is TGTGCCTGGAGGGATTGGGGACAGGTGGAGATCACAGATACGCAGTATTTT.

The sample holds one count of this clone. The chain couples TRBV7-3 to TRBJ2-7; 10 nucleotides align to TRBD1. With V trimmed by 6 bases and J by 3 bases, 5 bases remained unmatched. The germline V gene has CDR1 SGHTA and CDR2 FQGTGA. The CDR3 has 14 amino acids. The DNA of the CDR3 is TGTGCCAGCAGTATGGGACAGGGGTTCTACGAGCAGTACTTC. Amino acids: CASSMGQGFYEQYF.

The J gene is TRBJ2-3, the V gene TRBV7-3; 9 positions agree with TRBD1. The V and J ends lost 5 bases and 2 bases, in that order; junction bases with no gene match: 5. The CDR3 is made up of 15 amino acids. The germline V gene has CDR1 SGHTA and CDR2 FQGTGA. The CDR3 reads CASSPGTGPTDTQYF. CDR3 in DNA: TGTGCCAGCAGCCCGGGGACAGGGCCCACAGATACGCAGTATTTT.

This clone was counted only a few times. The V call is TRBV6-2 or TRBV6-3, the J call TRBJ1-1, with a possible D match to TRBD1 (6 bases). Trimming stripped 4 bases from V and 3 bases from J, with 12 bases between. The CDR3 loop spans 14 amino acids. Germline values: CDR1 MNHEY, CDR2 SVGEGT. Here the CDR3 reads CASSSLRGYTEAFF. The CDR3 region has the DNA TGTGCCAGCAGTTCCCTTAGGGGGTACACTGAAGCTTTCTTT.

This chain uses TRBV11-2 with TRBJ1-2; TRBD1 might be the D (5 bases). The CDR3 consists of 15 residues. Germline CDR1 reads SGHAT; CDR2 reads FQNNGV. V shed 0 bases and J shed 1 base, with 9 bases lying between them. CDR3 coding DNA: TGTGCCAGCAGCTTAGAATCGGGGGGTAACTATGGCTACACCTTC. Amino acid sequence: CASSLESGGNYGYTF.

V gene TRBV20-1 combines with J gene TRBJ2-7; no clear D. The CDR3 covers 11 residues. Per the germline V gene, CDR1 is DFQATT and CDR2 is SNEGSKA (reference sequence). Written as DNA, the CDR3 is TGCAGCCTAATATCGGAGTACGAGCAGTACTTC. This encodes CSLISEYEQYF.

The chain uses TRBV29-1 and TRBJ1-1; no definite D call. CDR1 SQVTM and CDR2 ANQGSEA come from the germline V gene. V was shortened by 7 bases and J by 5 bases, with 17 bases between the two germline ends. The CDR3 contains 13 residues. The CDR3 protein is CSAQTYGGTEAFF. CDR3 bases: TGCAGCGCCCAAACCTACGGAGGGACTGAAGCTTTCTTT. The entire variable domain, with the rest obtained from reference TRBV29-1 and TRBJ1-1, is as follows: SAVISQKPSRDICQRGTSLTIQCQVDSQVTMMFWYRQQPGQSLTLIATANQGSEATYESGFVIDKFPISRPNLTFSTLTVSNMSPEDSSIYLCSAQTYGGTEAFFGQGTRLTVV.

The gene calls are TRBV5-1 and TRBJ1-2; TRBD1 matches at 7 bases. V was clipped by 7 bases and J by 0 bases; unmatched bases: 9. Germline V CDR1 and CDR2: SGHRS, YFSETQ. The CDR3 contains 15 residues. CDR3 nucleotide sequence: TGCGCCAGCTCTTTCGGGACAGACGCTAACTATGGCTACACCTTC. This gives the protein CASSFGTDANYGYTF.

The rearrangement uses TRBV5-1 and TRBJ1-4, with D perhaps TRBD1 (5 bases). The V end lost 2 bases, the J end lost 4 bases, and 9 bases lay between the germline ends. The CDR3 contains 14 residues. Germline CDR1 is SGHRS and CDR2 is YFSETQ. CDR3 in amino acids: CASSFDSSNEKLFF. The CDR3 DNA reads TGCGCCAGCAGCTTCGACAGCAGTAATGAAAAACTGTTTTTT.

The chain couples TRBV19 to TRBJ2-7; TRBD1 is a possible D gene (6 bases). CDR1 LNHDA and CDR2 SQIVND come from the germline V gene (reference sequence). With 5 bases removed from V and 5 bases from J, the gap between germline ends came to 16 bases. There are 14 residues in the CDR3. CDR3 amino acids: CASSPRGQMDEQYF. The CDR3 DNA follows: TGTGCCAGTAGTCCTCGGGGACAAATGGACGAGCAGTACTTC.

This chain connects TRBV6-5 to TRBJ2-7, with 8 bases that match TRBD2. Germline trimming cut 2 bases from V and 4 bases from J; bases unmatched to any gene: 10. CDR3 length equals 16 residues. Germline CDR1 is MNHEY and CDR2 is SVGAGI. CDR3 in amino acids: CASSYGGGSGGYEQYF. The DNA of the CDR3 is TGTGCCAGCAGTTACGGCGGCGGGTCGGGAGGGTACGAGCAGTACTTC.

The gene calls are TRBV5-1 and TRBJ2-1; 15 nucleotides line up with TRBD2. Trimming cost V 0 bases and J 7 bases; bases outside gene matches: 8. The CDR3 runs 18 residues. The germline CDR1 and CDR2 sequences are SGHRS and YFSETQ. The CDR3 loop is CASSLDALGTSGRNEQFF. The CDR3 coding sequence is TGCGCCAGCAGCTTGGACGCCCTGGGGACTAGCGGGAGGAATGAGCAGTTCTTC.

The J gene is TRBJ2-7, the V gene TRBV5-6; the match to TRBD2 covers 11 bases. This CDR3 has 16 amino acids. V lost 0 bases to trimming and J lost 4 bases; unmatched junction nucleotides: 6. Germline assignment: CDR1 SGHDT and CDR2 YYEEEE. CDR3 nucleotide sequence: TGTGCCAGCAGCTTGGCCACTAGCGGGAGTGGGTACGAGCAGTACTTC. It translates to CASSLATSGSGYEQYF. The full variable domain, in which reference TRBV5-6 and TRBJ2-7 provide the parts outside the CDR3, is DAGVTQSPTHLIKTRGQQVTLRCSPKSGHDTVSWYQQALGQGPQFIFQYYEEEERQRGNFPDRFSGHQFPNYSSELNVNALLLGDSALYLCASSLATSGSGYEQYFGPGTRLTVT.

The chain combines TRBV6-5 with TRBJ2-7; D is perhaps TRBD2 (5 bases). CDR3 size: 14 residues. V was cut by 6 bases and J by 1 base, with 13 bases left in between. Germline CDR1 and CDR2: MNHEY and SVGAGI. The CDR3 sequence: CASRPIGGSYEQYF. CDR3 coding DNA: TGTGCCAGCAGACCCATCGGAGGTTCCTACGAGCAGTACTTC.

The CDR3 nucleotides read TGCGCCAGCAGCTTCAATGGACAGGAGTACCAAGAGACCCAGTACTTC. It is translated as CASSFNGQEYQETQYF. The chain carries TRBV5-1 and TRBJ2-5; 7 bases map to TRBD1. V dropped 2 bases and J dropped 0; count of bases not matched to a gene: 7. Germline CDR1 and CDR2: SGHRS and YFSETQ. CDR3 length: 16 amino acids. Together with reference TRBV5-1 and TRBJ2-5, the CDR3 gives the full variable domain: KAGVTQTPRYLIKTRGQQVTLSCSPISGHRSVSWYQQTPGQGLQFLFEYFSETQRNKGNFPGRFSGRQFSNSRSEMNVSTLELGDSALYLCASSFNGQEYQETQYFGPGTRLLVL.

This chain uses TRBV19 with TRBJ1-3; 11 bases agree with TRBD1. This CDR3 is 17 amino acids long. V shed 6 bases and J 3 bases; nucleotides not matched to a gene: 10. CDR1 is LNHDA, CDR2 SQIVND, per germline (reference sequence). The CDR3 protein is CASSPDRGQFGGNTIYF. The CDR3 nucleotides are TGTGCCAGTAGCCCGGACAGGGGGCAGTTTGGTGGAAACACCATATATTTT.

This clone was seen once. The rearrangement uses TRBV7-6 and TRBJ2-3; 7 bases line up with TRBD2. V gave up 5 bases and J gave up 0 bases; unmatched junction bases: 8. The CDR3 is made up of 16 amino acids. Per germline, CDR1 SGHVS and CDR2 FNYEAQ. Here the CDR3 DNA reads TGTGCCAGCAGCGCCAGACTAGCAGATAGCACAGATACGCAGTATTTT. Its protein is CASSARLADSTDTQYF.

The chain employs TRBV6-4 and TRBJ1-6; 8 bases match TRBD1. J lost 6 bases, V lost 7 bases, and 2 bases had no gene match. The CDR3 has 13 amino acids. Germline CDR1 is MRHNA and CDR2 is SNTAGT. The CDR3 region has the DNA TGTGCCAGCAAAGGACAGGGTAATTCACCCCTCCACTTT. The encoded protein is CASKGQGNSPLHF.